The rows below give T cell receptor beta chains drawn from one sample of a study of blood T cell repertoires in COVID-19. Assay: immunoSEQ multiplex PCR; the TCRdb copy retains only in-frame clones and omits some. The sample holds about 95,000 clones, about 89% seen once. The sequencing sample was made of peripheral blood. These receptors all come from a human donor in a cohort sampled during active COVID-19. Both conserved end residues are trimmed from each CDR3.

>TRBV2
ASSEGTGYNEQF
>TRBV7-2
ASSEMGAPYNEQF
>TRBV5-1
ASSLGSGQEADTQY
>TRBV7-9
ASSLLGTGVDNEQF
>TRBV24-1
ATSEADTEAF
>TRBV5-1
ASSKDRGHPRLEQY
>TRBV15
ATSREIAGNTEAF
>TRBV5-6
ASWSGTGAFGYT
>TRBV7-9
ASSLAGAGANVLT
>TRBV13
ASSSGGDYGYT
>TRBV3-1/TRBV3-2
ASSRNPGTGDSPLH
>TRBV6-5
ASSPSTGASGYT
>TRBV10-3
AISGTGPPEQY
>TRBV6-1
ASSEAKGTSAEQY
>TRBV7-3
ASSAGTSFGETQY
>TRBV11-2
ASSFDRGPNYGYT
>TRBV7-9
ASSTRVTNEKLF
>TRBV30
ANGGRGNNYGYT
>TRBV7-2
ASSSPPRSYNEQF
>TRBV28
ASSLGLAGANNEQF
>TRBV19
ASSIPPGSNQPQH
>TRBV9
ASSPLTGPSNYGYT
>TRBV7-2
ASSAEVKNTIY
>TRBV7-9
ASSVTGTEAF
>TRBV10-2
ASRGLGANYGYT
>TRBV9
ASSAEVNTEAF
>TRBV7-9
ASSLWTGGPDTQY
>TRBV6-2/TRBV6-3
ASSYYYEQY
>TRBV18
ASSPQPGQGNGYT
>TRBV12-3/TRBV12-4
ASSQQGEHEQY
>TRBV7-9
ASSSGQHYEQY